One and the same sample provided the 26 T cell receptor beta chains below, sequenced in a study of somatic mutations in cytotoxic T cells in rheumatoid arthritis. TCRdb's copy holds only in-frame clones and misses some; the assay was immunoSEQ multiplex PCR. The sample includes about 20,000 clones, about nine tenths of them seen just once. Material for sequencing was CD8+ T cells sorted from blood. The receptors were gathered from a man in his forties in good health.

The chain uses TRBV9 and TRBJ1-6; no clear D gene. CDR3 length: 14 amino acids. V was pared by 0 bases and J by 6 bases, with 7 bases between. Germline CDR1 is SGDLS and CDR2 is YYNGEE. CDR3 amino acids: CASSVGHSNSPLHF. CDR3 bases: TGTGCCAGCAGCGTAGGGCACTCTAATTCACCCCTCCACTTT.

The chain carries TRBV11-2 and TRBJ1-1; a weak D match, TRBD1 (5 bases). CDR1 and CDR2 from the germline V gene are SGHAT and FQNNGV. V lost 0 bases and J 7 bases, leaving 15 bases between the germline ends. The CDR3 is 15 residues long. DNA of the CDR3: TGTGCCAGCAGCTTAGATCTCGGCAGGGTCGATGAAGCTTTCTTT. Its translation is CASSLDLGRVDEAFF. The full variable domain, rest sourced from reference TRBV11-2 and TRBJ1-1, is EAGVAQSPRYKIIEKRQSVAFWCNPISGHATLYWYQQILGQGPKLLIQFQNNGVVDDSQLPKDRFSAERLKGVDSTLKIQPAKLEDSAVYLCASSLDLGRVDEAFFGQGTRLTVV.

This chain uses TRBV2 with TRBJ2-7; weak D call: TRBD2 (5 bases). V was cut by 4 bases and J by 0 bases, with 19 bases left in between. CDR1 and CDR2 (germline): SNHLY, FYNNEI. This CDR3 is built from 17 residues. The CDR3: CASSVDEGQSDSYEQYF. Written as DNA, the CDR3 is TGTGCCAGCAGTGTGGACGAGGGCCAGAGTGACTCCTACGAGCAGTACTTC.

This clone was counted only a few times. The chain uses TRBV19 and TRBJ2-7; 9 nucleotides agree with TRBD2. This CDR3 has 13 residues. The germline V gene encodes CDR1 LNHDA and CDR2 SQIVND (reference sequence). J lost 7 bases, V lost 5 bases, and 6 bases had no gene match. CDR3 bases: TGTGCCAGTAGTTCCAGACTAGCGGCTGAGCAGTACTTC. Its translation is CASSSRLAAEQYF.

This chain connects TRBV4-3 to TRBJ2-4; 10 bases are a match to TRBD1. Germline V CDR1 and CDR2: LGHNA, YSLEER. This CDR3 region has 17 residues. Trimming at V came to 1 base and at J to 2 bases, leaving 5 bases not matched to a gene. The CDR3 DNA follows: TGCGCCAGCAGCCAAGGACAGGGGGCTTCCTCCAAAAACATTCAGTACTTC. Translated, it gives CASSQGQGASSKNIQYF.

This clone was counted once. The V and J genes are TRBV29-1 and TRBJ1-4; a possible D gene is TRBD1 (6 bases). V lost 7 bases and J lost 4, with 28 bases in between. Germline V gene data show CDR1 as SQVTM and CDR2 as ANQGSEA. This CDR3 has 18 residues. As DNA, the CDR3 is TGCAGCGCCCTTCCACGGACGTATAACAGGGCGGGTAATGAAAAACTGTTTTTT. It codes for CSALPRTYNRAGNEKLFF. Based on the CDR3 plus reference TRBV29-1 and TRBJ1-4, the full variable domain is SAVISQKPSRDICQRGTSLTIQCQVDSQVTMMFWYRQQPGQSLTLIATANQGSEATYESGFVIDKFPISRPNLTFSTLTVSNMSPEDSSIYLCSALPRTYNRAGNEKLFFGSGTQLSVL.

This sequence joins TRBV27 and TRBJ2-3; D gene uncertain. Germline values: CDR1 MNHEY, CDR2 SMNVEV (reference sequence). This CDR3 has 14 residues. Trimming took 1 base from V and 2 from J, leaving 7 bases between them. The CDR3 loop reads CASSLWRNTDTQYF. CDR3 nucleotide sequence: TGTGCCAGCAGTTTATGGCGGAACACAGATACGCAGTATTTT.

The rearrangement links TRBV5-5 to TRBJ1-2; weak D call: TRBD1 (6 bases). Deletions cut 0 bases from V and 6 bases from J, with 15 bases between. The CDR3 totals 15 residues. Germline CDR1 is SGHKS and CDR2 is YYEKEE (reference sequence). In DNA form, the CDR3 reads TGTGCCAGCAGCTTGGCAAGGGGGGGGCTCAATGGCTACACCTTC. It specifies CASSLARGGLNGYTF.

The sample holds one count of this clone. The rearrangement joins TRBV13 to TRBJ2-3, with 11 bases fitting TRBD2. This CDR3 region has 22 residues. V shed 1 base, J shed 1 base, and the junction held 19 bases outside the gene matches. Germline V gene lookup returns CDR1 PRHDT and CDR2 FYEKMQ (reference sequence). DNA for the CDR3: TGTGCCAGCAGCTTAGTAGAGGAGGTTCTAGCGGGAGGACCCGCTGGCACAGATACGCAGTATTTT. It translates to CASSLVEEVLAGGPAGTDTQYF.

The chain employs TRBV9 and TRBJ1-3; perhaps TRBD1 as D (5 bases). The V end lost 2 bases, the J end lost 0 bases, and 15 bases lay between the germline ends. The CDR3 spans 17 residues. CDR1 and CDR2 (germline): SGDLS, YYNGEE. This chain's CDR3 is CASSVRLGPSSGNTIYF. DNA for the CDR3: TGTGCCAGCAGCGTTCGATTGGGACCCAGCTCTGGAAACACCATATATTTT.

The gene calls are TRBV27 and TRBJ2-7, with D maybe TRBD2 (5 bases). CDR3 length: 15 amino acids. Germline CDR1 is MNHEY and CDR2 is SMNVEV (reference sequence). V lost 3 bases and J lost 4, with 16 bases in between. In DNA form, the CDR3 reads TGTGCCAGCAGTTTTATTATGGCAGGAGGTTACGAGCAGTACTTC. Protein: CASSFIMAGGYEQYF.

The table lists this clone with a count of one. This chain uses TRBV7-9 with TRBJ1-2, with D hard to call. Trimming shortened V by 3 bases and J by 3 bases, and 11 bases separated the two germline ends. CDR3 size: 14 residues. Germline V gene lookup returns CDR1 SEHNR and CDR2 FQNEAQ (reference sequence). The CDR3 loop is CASSLSDRDYGYTF. CDR3 in DNA: TGTGCCAGCAGCTTGTCGGATCGGGACTATGGCTACACCTTC.

The chain employs TRBV27 and TRBJ2-3, with unresolved D. Per germline, CDR1 MNHEY and CDR2 SMNVEV (reference sequence). The CDR3 covers 13 residues. The V and J ends lost 2 bases and 2 bases respectively, with 5 bases between them. The CDR3 coding sequence is TGTGCCAGCAGTTTAAAATCCACAGATACGCAGTATTTT. Translated: CASSLKSTDTQYF.

The chain joins TRBV2 to TRBJ2-5; D may be TRBD1 (5 bases). The assigned J gene may be wrong: the sequence end matches TRBJ2-7 better. Germline V gene lookup returns CDR1 SNHLY and CDR2 FYNNEI. The CDR3 loop spans 13 amino acids. Here the CDR3 reads CASTPGPSYEQYF. The CDR3 DNA reads TGTGCCAGCACCCCAGGGCCCTCCTACGAGCAGTACTTC.

V gene TRBV27 combines with J gene TRBJ2-3; weak D call: TRBD2 (6 bases). CDR1 is MNHEY, CDR2 SMNVEV, per germline (reference sequence). The CDR3 consists of 18 residues. The V end lost 4 bases, the J end lost 0 bases, and 20 bases lay between the germline ends. This chain's CDR3 is CASSSFRWGGLSTDTQYF. CDR3 DNA sequence: TGTGCCAGCAGTTCTTTCCGATGGGGCGGACTAAGCACAGATACGCAGTATTTT.

This clone was detected a few times. V is TRBV13 and J is TRBJ1-1; 9 nucleotides match TRBD1. The CDR3 covers 16 residues. Germline V gene lookup returns CDR1 PRHDT and CDR2 FYEKMQ (reference sequence). J lost 4 bases, V lost 2 bases, and 8 bases had no gene match. CDR3 loop: CASSLLTGGAGTEAFF. The CDR3 region has the DNA TGTGCCAGCAGCTTACTTACAGGGGGCGCGGGCACTGAAGCTTTCTTT.

This rearrangement joins TRBV6-4 to TRBJ1-1; tentative D call: TRBD1 (5 bases). There are 14 residues in the CDR3. V was shortened by 2 bases and J by 2 bases, with 9 bases between the two germline ends. The germline CDR1 and CDR2 sequences are MRHNA and SNTAGT. In DNA, the CDR3 is TGTGCCAGCAGTGACGGGGCGGAAAACACTGAAGCTTTCTTT. Its protein is CASSDGAENTEAFF.

With regard to this clone: Other nucleotide sequences from this sample produce the same CDR3. The rearrangement uses TRBV4-2 and TRBJ1-2; D unresolved. V lost 5 bases and J 2 bases, leaving 18 bases between the germline ends. The length of the CDR3 is 16 residues. Germline-derived CDR1 and CDR2 are LGHNA and YNFKEQ. This CDR3 is CASSNRVAAVNYGYTF. CDR3 bases: TGTGCCAGCAGCAATAGGGTGGCGGCGGTGAACTATGGCTACACCTTC.

This clone was counted a single time. J is TRBJ1-2 and V is TRBV30, with 8 bases that match TRBD1. Germline assignment: CDR1 GTSNPN and CDR2 SVGIG (reference sequence). This CDR3 spans 14 amino acids. The J segment lost 12 bases and the V segment lost 3 bases, leaving 15 bases of the junction unmatched. The CDR3 DNA is TGTGCCTGGAGACTCTGGACAGGGTTTAGAATGAACACCTTC. Translation gives CAWRLWTGFRMNTF.

This sequence joins TRBV30 and TRBJ1-4; 8 bases map to TRBD1. This CDR3 spans 13 amino acids. The germline V gene has CDR1 GTSNPN and CDR2 SVGIG (reference sequence). Trimming cost V 0 bases and J 7 bases; bases outside gene matches: 1. CDR3 amino acids: CAWSVTGGEKLFF. The CDR3 DNA follows: TGTGCCTGGAGTGTCACAGGGGGTGAAAAACTGTTTTTT.

The rearrangement joins TRBV27 to TRBJ2-7; 14 bases line up with TRBD2. Germline CDR1 MNHEY, CDR2 SMNVEV (reference sequence). The V and J ends lost 3 bases and 7 bases, in that order; junction bases with no gene match: 5. The CDR3 loop spans 15 amino acids. The CDR3 reads CASSFGGLAGVEQYF. The CDR3 nucleotides read TGTGCCAGCAGTTTTGGGGGACTAGCGGGAGTAGAGCAGTACTTC.

The chain has TRBV19 and TRBJ2-7; possible D gene TRBD2, 6 bases. The CDR3 spans 11 residues. V was cut by 10 bases and J by 7 bases, with 14 bases left in between. Germline lookup yields CDR1 LNHDA and CDR2 SQIVND (reference sequence). Here the CDR3 reads CATSDGGEQYF. CDR3 bases: TGTGCCACCTCCGACGGGGGAGAGCAGTACTTC.

This clone was recorded once. This rearrangement joins TRBV28 to TRBJ2-7, with TRBD2 matching over 14 bases. The CDR3 runs to 16 residues. V lost 2 bases to trimming and J lost 4 bases; unmatched junction nucleotides: 4. Germline CDR1 is MDHEN and CDR2 is SYDVKM. The CDR3 is CASSLRGLAGVYEQYF. Written as DNA, the CDR3 is TGTGCCAGCAGTTTAAGGGGACTAGCGGGAGTGTACGAGCAGTACTTC.

The chain couples TRBV4-3 to TRBJ2-5; the match to TRBD2 covers 9 bases. With 0 bases clipped from V and 5 bases from J, the junction kept 4 bases outside the gene matches. Looked up from germline, CDR1 is LGHNA and CDR2 is YSLEER. The CDR3 loop spans 15 amino acids. CDR3 nucleotide sequence: TGCGCCAGCAGCCAAGATGGGACTAGCACTGAGACCCAGTACTTC. It yields the protein CASSQDGTSTETQYF.

The J gene is TRBJ1-1, the V gene TRBV27; the D gene is possibly TRBD1 (5 bases). The ends were cut back, 4 bases at V and 1 base at J, with 16 bases in the middle. The CDR3 totals 16 residues. CDR1 and CDR2 (germline): MNHEY, SMNVEV (reference sequence). The CDR3 nucleotides are TGTGCCAGCAGTTCTCTTCCGGGACTCTCGAACACTGAAGCTTTCTTT. Its protein product is CASSSLPGLSNTEAFF.

The genes are TRBV27 and TRBJ2-7; D ambiguous. Germline CDR1 reads MNHEY; CDR2 reads SMNVEV (reference sequence). The CDR3 covers 13 residues. Trimming took off 0 bases at V and 0 bases at J, with 3 bases between the two ends. CDR3 protein: CASSLSRSYEQYF. Here the CDR3 DNA reads TGTGCCAGCAGTTTATCACGCTCCTACGAGCAGTACTTC.